Presented here are 11 T cell receptor beta chains from one specimen sequenced in a study of blood T cells in healthy people across ages (dated by TCRdb to the mid-2010s). Library preparation employed 5' RACE. A second PCR of about 7 to 12 cycles was run with a J-beta primer mix and a sample-barcoded 5' primer. In TCRdb, the public reads were trimmed at Q25 with fastp and aligned with MiXCR, with productive beta chains retained. Rows matching on CDR3 protein sequence are summarized as one entry with the most common DNA and genes. This sample is represented by 1.5 million to 2 million distinct CDR3 sequences; around 42% of them were singletons. Of the sample, about 21% is held by the ten largest clones. The source material was blood. These TCRs come from a human donor in good health.

CDR3 DNA sequence: TGTGCCAGCAGCTCCCCCGCTAGCGGGGGGGGTTACAATGAGCAGTTCTTC. Translated: CASSSPASGGGYNEQFF. The genes are TRBV7-3 and TRBJ2-1; TRBD2 matches 12 bases. The junction had 8 bases not matched to a gene; V was cut back by 4 bases and J by 4 bases. CDR3 length: 17 amino acids. Germline CDR1 is SGHTA and CDR2 is FQGTGA.

The chain combines TRBV12-3 or TRBV12-4 with TRBJ1-2, with D unclear. V lost 3 bases to trimming and J lost 3 bases, with 11 bases between them. The CDR3 runs to 14 residues. In nucleotides, the CDR3 is TGTGCCAGCAGTTTCCGCAGGACGGACTATGGCTACACCTTC. It is translated as CASSFRRTDYGYTF.

In its sample, this clonotype was seen many times. This chain uses TRBV7-2 with TRBJ1-2; 8 nucleotides line up with TRBD1. The CDR3 totals 13 residues. Looked up from germline, CDR1 is SGHTA and CDR2 is FQGNSA. V gave up 5 bases and J gave up 4 bases; unmatched junction bases: 3. The CDR3: CASSQQGAYGYTF. DNA for the CDR3: TGTGCCAGCAGCCAGCAGGGGGCCTATGGCTACACCTTC.

Notes on this clonotype: This likely comes from a read error, as the CDR3 has no conserved phenylalanine or tryptophan at its end. This chain joins TRBV9 and TRBJ2-1; D gene unclear. The germline V gene encodes CDR1 SGDLS and CDR2 YYNGEE. Trimming left V 4 bases short and J 4 bases short, with 15 bases between. The CDR3 sequence is 15 residues long. The CDR3 coding sequence is TGTGCCAGCAGCTCCCAGCCCGACCGGTACAATGAGCAGTTCTTA. Its protein is CASSSQPDRYNEQFL.

The chain is built from TRBV29-1 and TRBJ2-4; D may match TRBD1 or TRBD2 (6 bases each). The J call may not be correct, given that the DNA end is closer to TRBJ2-7. CDR1 SQVTM and CDR2 ANQGSEA come from the germline V gene. This CDR3 contains 12 residues. The CDR3 DNA sequence: TGCAGCGTTGTCGGGGGACAAGACGAGCAGTACTTC. Translated, it gives CSVVGGQDEQYF.

This rearrangement joins TRBV18 to TRBJ2-1; TRBD1 matches 7 bases. The CDR3 has 15 amino acids. Germline V gene sequence: CDR1 KGHSH, CDR2 LQKENI. The CDR3 DNA reads as TGTGTCGGCTCACCAAGGACAGGCCGAGACAATGAGCAGTTCTTC. Protein: CVGSPRTGRDNEQFF.

The V and J genes are TRBV12-3 or TRBV12-4 and TRBJ1-5; D might be TRBD1 (5 bases). The V end lost 8 bases, the J end lost 1 base, and 9 bases lay between the germline ends. This CDR3 is 13 amino acids long. The CDR3 DNA follows: TGTGCCAGCCAGGAGGGGAGCAATCAGCCCCAGCATTTT. Translating it yields CASQEGSNQPQHF.

As regards this clonotype: Being one base from a much bigger clone, this may be a read error. The chain is built from TRBV6-1 and TRBJ2-3; 7 bases are a match to TRBD1. V gave up 4 bases and J gave up 2 bases; unmatched junction bases: 6. This CDR3 is 15 amino acids long. CDR1 is MNHNS and CDR2 is SASEGT in the germline V gene. For the CDR3, the DNA is TGTGCCAGCAGTGCCGGGACAGAGGACACAGATACGCAGTATTTT. This gives the protein CASSAGTEDTDTQYF.

The chain employs TRBV18 and TRBJ1-2; possible D gene TRBD1, 5 bases. The germline V and J ends were trimmed by 0 bases and 3 bases, with 14 bases remaining between them. This CDR3 region has 16 residues. Germline-derived CDR1 and CDR2 are KGHSH and LQKENI. In nucleotides, the CDR3 is TGTGCCAGCTCACCACCGATAGGGGTGGAGGACTATGGCTACACCTTC. Translation: CASSPPIGVEDYGYTF.

V gene TRBV7-9 combines with J gene TRBJ2-5; D remains ambiguous. V lost 5 bases to trimming and J lost 5 bases, with 18 bases between them. The CDR3 extends over 15 amino acids. The germline V gene has CDR1 SEHNR and CDR2 FQNEAQ (reference sequence). The CDR3 here is CASSPGDTKVETQYF. The DNA of the CDR3 is TGTGCCAGCAGCCCAGGAGACACAAAGGTCGAGACCCAGTACTTC.

The gene calls are TRBV3-1 and TRBJ2-1, with TRBD2 matching 8 bases. Trimming took 1 base from V and 8 from J; bases not matched to a gene: 10. In germline, CDR1 is LGHDT, CDR2 YNNKEL (reference sequence). CDR3 size: 16 residues. CDR3 region: CASSQAVAGRRHEQFF. In DNA form, the CDR3 reads TGTGCCAGCAGCCAAGCGGTAGCGGGGAGACGGCATGAGCAGTTCTTC.